Shown below are 26 T cell receptor beta chains from a single sample sequenced in a study of T cell responses to AZD1222 COVID-19 vaccine (dated by TCRdb to the early 2020s). The method was the immunoSEQ multiplex PCR assay. TCRdb holds this immuneACCESS table with in-frame rearrangements only. Some clones are missing; in checked studies, unresolved V genes explain under half, and the rest has no known cause. Present in this sample are around 160,000 clones, over 75% of which were seen just once. The ten top clones hold 1.4% to 1.5% of the sample. Taken with the paper, the label for time point translates to: baseline before first vaccination. Specimen: peripheral blood, collected on day 0 of AZD1222 vaccination. The origin of the receptors is an adult in good health.

In nucleotides, the CDR3 is TGTGCCAGCAGTCCCCCTCTAGCGGCTAGCACAGATACGCAGTATTTT. Its translation: CASSPPLAASTDTQYF. The V call is TRBV28, the J call TRBJ2-3; the match to TRBD2 covers 7 bases. CDR3 size: 16 residues. Germline V gene sequence: CDR1 MDHEN, CDR2 SYDVKM. V dropped 5 bases and J dropped 0; count of bases not matched to a gene: 8.

The rearrangement links TRBV18 to TRBJ1-4, with D maybe TRBD1 (5 bases). The length of the CDR3 is 15 residues. The germline V gene encodes CDR1 KGHSH and CDR2 LQKENI. Trimming pared 5 bases from V and 3 bases from J, leaving 13 bases between. In nucleotides, the CDR3 is TGTGCCAGCTCAGCACACAGGCCCCCTAATGAAAAACTGTTTTTT. It translates to CASSAHRPPNEKLFF. The full variable domain, rest sourced from reference TRBV18 and TRBJ1-4, is NAGVMQNPRHLVRRRGQEARLRCSPMKGHSHVYWYRQLPEEGLKFMVYLQKENIIDESGMPKERFSAEFPKEGPSILRIQQVVRGDSAAYFCASSAHRPPNEKLFFGSGTQLSVL.

The chain combines TRBV7-6 with TRBJ1-5; 7 nucleotides line up with TRBD1. The CDR3 extends over 16 amino acids. Looked up from germline, CDR1 is SGHVS and CDR2 is FNYEAQ. Trimming removed 5 bases from V and 2 bases from J; junction bases left unmatched: 9. CDR3 nucleotides: TGTGCCAGCAGCCAAAGACAGGGAGCAGGCAATCAGCCCCAGCATTTT. Residues: CASSQRQGAGNQPQHF.

Concerning this clone itself: Other DNA sequences of this sample code for an identical CDR3. The CDR3 protein is CASSLLGQPQHF. For the CDR3, the DNA is TGTGCCAGCAGTTTGTTGGGGCAGCCCCAGCATTTT. The chain combines TRBV27 with TRBJ1-5; no reliable D call. Looked up from germline, CDR1 is MNHEY and CDR2 is SMNVEV (reference sequence). Trimming cost V 3 bases and J 7 bases, with 7 bases left between them. This CDR3 has 12 amino acids.

The DNA for the CDR3 is TGTGCCAGCAGTTACTCGATGGCCGACGGGTATGGCTACACCTTC. Amino acids: CASSYSMADGYGYTF. J is TRBJ1-2 and V is TRBV6-5; no clear D. Trimming pared 0 bases from V and 5 bases from J, leaving 13 bases between. In germline, CDR1 is MNHEY, CDR2 SVGAGI. The CDR3 sequence is 15 residues long.

This chain's CDR3 is CASSPAGGATYEQYF. As DNA, the CDR3 is TGTGCCAGCAGCCCGGCCGGGGGGGCCACCTACGAGCAGTACTTC. The V call is TRBV7-2, the J call TRBJ2-7; 8 bases fit TRBD2. This CDR3 region has 15 residues. The germline gives CDR1 SGHTA, CDR2 FQGNSA. Trimming at V came to 5 bases and at J to 2 bases, leaving 8 bases not matched to a gene.

The genes are TRBV19 and TRBJ2-1; D remains unclear. V lost 5 bases and J lost 8, with 13 bases in between. From germline, CDR1 is LNHDA and CDR2 SQIVND (reference sequence). The CDR3 length is 13 residues. The CDR3 nucleotides read TGTGCCAGTAGTGCCGACTTACCCGATGAGCAGTTCTTC. Translating gives CASSADLPDEQFF.

V usage is TRBV4-3 and J usage is TRBJ2-2, with D uncertain. This CDR3 has 14 amino acids. The germline V gene has CDR1 LGHNA and CDR2 YSLEER. V was shortened by 4 bases and J by 3 bases, with 9 bases between the two germline ends. Written as DNA, the CDR3 is TGCGCCAGCAGCCTAAGTAAGGACACCGGGGAGCTGTTTTTT. Translating gives CASSLSKDTGELFF.

CDR3 in DNA: TGTGCCAGCTCCCAAACTTCGACAGGGGGCCCTCTACTATACCCTAGCGAAGATACGCAGTATTTT. This sequence encodes CASSQTSTGGPLLYPSEDTQYF. The chain couples TRBV18 to TRBJ2-3; 10 positions match TRBD1. The CDR3 contains 22 residues. Germline loops: CDR1 KGHSH, CDR2 LQKENI. Unmatched junction bases numbered 29, after V lost 6 bases and J lost 5 bases.

The rearrangement links TRBV27 to TRBJ1-2, with 8 bases lining up with TRBD1. V shed 0 bases, J shed 7 bases, and the junction held 13 bases outside the gene matches. The CDR3 totals 17 residues. The germline V gene encodes CDR1 MNHEY and CDR2 SMNVEV (reference sequence). The chain's CDR3 is CASSLSRDRFYSRGYTF. CDR3 nucleotide sequence: TGTGCCAGCAGTTTATCTAGGGACAGGTTCTATTCTCGTGGCTACACCTTC.

The rearrangement uses TRBV11-3 and TRBJ2-1, with D perhaps matching TRBD2 (5 bases). The CDR3 consists of 15 residues. Germline V gene data show CDR1 as SGHNT and CDR2 as YENEEA. With 5 bases removed from V and 13 bases from J, the gap between germline ends came to 24 bases. The CDR3 nucleotides are TGTGCCAGCAGCCGAGTCACTAGTTTGCGTGCGATACAGTTCTTC. Translated, it gives CASSRVTSLRAIQFF.

This chain links TRBV9 with TRBJ2-1; the match to TRBD2 covers 14 bases. Germline V gene data show CDR1 as SGDLS and CDR2 as YYNGEE. V dropped 3 bases and J dropped 6; count of bases not matched to a gene: 14. The CDR3 contains 19 residues. The CDR3 DNA is TGTGCCAGCAGCGCGGCTCCGGGACTAGCGGGAGTTGTGGGCAATGAGCAGTTCTTC. Translating gives CASSAAPGLAGVVGNEQFF.

The chain links TRBV7-3 to TRBJ1-1; D is undetermined. In germline, CDR1 is SGHTA, CDR2 FQGTGA. This CDR3 has 14 residues. Deletions cut 8 bases from V and 5 bases from J, with 18 bases between. CDR3 nucleotide sequence: TGTGCCAGCGCTTCGGGGAAATGGGGAACTGAAGCTTTCTTT. Its translation: CASASGKWGTEAFF. The variable domain in full, with the rest retrieved from reference TRBV7-3 and TRBJ1-1, is GAGVSQTPSNKVTEKGKYVELRCDPISGHTALYWYRQSLGQGPEFLIYFQGTGAADDSGLPNDRFFAVRPEGSVSTLKIQRTERGDSAVYLCASASGKWGTEAFFGQGTRLTVV.

The V call is TRBV28, the J call TRBJ1-5, with D possibly being TRBD1 (5 bases). CDR1 and CDR2 from the germline V gene are MDHEN and SYDVKM. Trimming took 5 bases from V and 9 from J, leaving 23 bases between them. The CDR3 sequence is 16 residues long. The CDR3 nucleotides read TGTGCCAGCAGTCCCCCCCGATGGGGGACTCCTAGGCCCCAGCATTTT. Residues: CASSPPRWGTPRPQHF.

This chain links TRBV5-4 with TRBJ1-2; D might be TRBD1 (5 bases). This CDR3 has 15 residues. Germline V lookup: CDR1 SGHNT, CDR2 YYREEE (reference sequence). Trimming left V 1 base short and J 4 bases short, with 14 bases between. The CDR3 sequence is CASSLTSRDVYGYTF. CDR3 bases: TGTGCCAGCAGCTTGACATCCAGGGACGTCTATGGCTACACCTTC.

This clone has only a few counts. The chain links TRBV4-1 to TRBJ2-2, with a possible D match to TRBD1 (6 bases). V was pared by 0 bases and J by 0 bases, with 11 bases between. Germline V gene lookup returns CDR1 MGHRA and CDR2 YSYEKL. CDR3 size: 17 residues. The DNA of the CDR3 is TGCGCCAGCAGCCAAGATGCGGACAGTGCGAACACCGGGGAGCTGTTTTTT. Translating gives CASSQDADSANTGELFF.

This clone was observed a handful of times. The rearrangement joins TRBV5-1 to TRBJ2-2, with 8 bases that match TRBD2. This CDR3 region has 16 residues. The V gene end was trimmed by 1 base and the J gene end by 7 bases; junction bases not matched to a gene: 9. Germline values: CDR1 SGHRS, CDR2 YFSETQ. The CDR3 protein is CASSLNREGRGGELFF. For the CDR3, the DNA is TGCGCCAGCAGCTTGAACCGGGAGGGCCGTGGCGGGGAGCTGTTTTTT.

This clone was detected only a few times. The J gene is TRBJ2-7, the V gene TRBV4-1; the D is unclear. Germline CDR1 is MGHRA and CDR2 is YSYEKL. CDR3 size: 13 residues. V lost 0 bases and J 3 bases, leaving 6 bases between the germline ends. The CDR3 coding sequence is TGCGCCAGCAGCCAAGAGATAAGCTACGAGCAGTACTTC. It encodes CASSQEISYEQYF.

The V gene is TRBV19, the J gene TRBJ1-2, with 7 bases identical to TRBD1. This CDR3 is built from 15 residues. Germline CDR1 LNHDA, CDR2 SQIVND (reference sequence). J lost 4 bases, V lost 4 bases, and 9 bases had no gene match. The CDR3 region is CASSTTIDRAYGYTF. The CDR3 DNA follows: TGTGCCAGTAGTACTACGATAGACAGGGCCTATGGCTACACCTTC.

V and J are TRBV2 and TRBJ2-5, with D unresolved. V lost 11 bases and J 2 bases, leaving 12 bases between the germline ends. The germline CDR1 and CDR2 sequences are SNHLY and FYNNEI. The CDR3 loop spans 12 amino acids. The CDR3 is CAGSLGQETQYF. The CDR3 nucleotides are TGTGCCGGCTCCCTGGGGCAAGAGACCCAGTACTTC.

The chain uses TRBV7-9 and TRBJ2-6; 11 bases fit TRBD2. V lost 6 bases, J lost 0 bases, and 7 bases stayed unmatched. Germline CDR1 is SEHNR and CDR2 is FQNEAQ (reference sequence). The CDR3 has 18 residues. The chain's CDR3 is CASRPTSGGSSGANVLTF. In DNA, the CDR3 is TGTGCCAGCAGACCTACTAGCGGGGGAAGCTCTGGGGCCAACGTCCTGACTTTC.

The chain links TRBV19 to TRBJ2-2, with 7 bases matching TRBD1. With V trimmed by 6 bases and J by 4 bases, 5 bases remained unmatched. The CDR3 sequence is 14 residues long. The germline gives CDR1 LNHDA, CDR2 SQIVND (reference sequence). The CDR3 here is CASSPGDSTGELFF. DNA for the CDR3: TGTGCCAGTAGCCCCGGGGACAGCACCGGGGAGCTGTTTTTT.

V gene TRBV27 combines with J gene TRBJ2-7, with 7 bases identical to TRBD2. V gave up 6 bases and J gave up 3 bases; unmatched junction bases: 5. Germline-derived CDR1 and CDR2 are MNHEY and SMNVEV (reference sequence). The CDR3 is made up of 13 amino acids. The CDR3 spells CASRRGNSYEQYF. CDR3 sequence (DNA): TGTGCCAGCAGGCGGGGGAACAGCTACGAGCAGTACTTC.

DNA for the CDR3: TGTGCCAGCAGCTTAACCAGGAGCTCCTACAATGAGCAGTTCTTC. This gives the protein CASSLTRSSYNEQFF. V usage is TRBV7-3 and J usage is TRBJ2-1, with D hard to call. CDR1 and CDR2 (germline): SGHTA, FQGTGA. Trimming shortened V by 0 bases and J by 0 bases, and 6 bases separated the two germline ends. The CDR3 length is 15 residues. Looking up the rest from reference TRBV7-3 and TRBJ2-1 gives the full variable domain: GAGVSQTPSNKVTEKGKYVELRCDPISGHTALYWYRQSLGQGPEFLIYFQGTGAADDSGLPNDRFFAVRPEGSVSTLKIQRTERGDSAVYLCASSLTRSSYNEQFFGPGTRLTVL.

This chain uses TRBV12-3 or TRBV12-4 with TRBJ2-3; D possibly matches TRBD1 or TRBD2 (7 bases each). This CDR3 is 13 amino acids long. Trimming cost V 6 bases and J 5 bases, with 12 bases left between them. CDR3 sequence: CASSQGGLDTQYF. In DNA, the CDR3 is TGTGCCAGCAGCCAGGGGGGGTTAGATACGCAGTATTTT.

The V gene is TRBV11-1, the J gene TRBJ2-4, with TRBD2 identical over 12 bases. The CDR3 has 15 amino acids. Germline V CDR1 and CDR2: SGHAT, FQDESV (reference sequence). The V and J ends lost 4 bases and 6 bases, in that order; junction bases with no gene match: 4. The CDR3 loop is CASSSRLAGANIQYF. The CDR3 DNA reads as TGTGCCAGCAGCTCGCGACTAGCGGGGGCAAACATTCAGTACTTC. Using reference TRBV11-1 and TRBJ2-4 for the parts outside the CDR3, the full variable domain is EAEVAQSPRYKITEKSQAVAFWCDPISGHATLYWYRQILGQGPELLVQFQDESVVDDSQLPKDRFSAERLKGVDSTLKIQPAELGDSAMYLCASSSRLAGANIQYFGAGTRLSVL.